These 24 T cell receptor beta chains came from one sample sequenced in a study of T cells in localized non-small cell lung cancer. The table came from immunoSEQ multiplex PCR; TCRdb's copy has only in-frame clones and leaves some out. The table shows 2,500 to 3,000 clones, with 30% to 40% occurring only once. The source material was lung tumor tissue, sampled before any cancer treatment. These receptors were obtained from a male donor aged 60 or over with stage I squamous cell lung carcinoma.

This clone was detected a few times. The V call is TRBV6-8, the J call TRBJ2-7; tentatively, D is TRBD2 (6 bases). The CDR3 is made up of 14 amino acids. Trimming removed 0 bases from V and 6 bases from J, with 12 bases in between. In germline, CDR1 is MNHGY, CDR2 SAAAGT. CDR3 sequence reads: CASSYSSGSGEQYF. CDR3 sequence (DNA): TGTGCCAGCAGTTACTCGTCCGGGAGCGGCGAGCAGTACTTC.

The chain combines TRBV30 with TRBJ1-4; no clear D. Germline-derived CDR1 and CDR2 are GTSNPN and SVGIG (reference sequence). The length of the CDR3 is 12 residues. V was shortened by 2 bases and J by 5 bases, with 6 bases between the two germline ends. The CDR3 coding sequence is TGTGCCTGGAGTCCCGGCAATGAAAAACTGTTTTTT. Protein product: CAWSPGNEKLFF.

J is TRBJ1-4 and V is TRBV30, with D unresolved. The germline CDR1 and CDR2 sequences are GTSNPN and SVGIG (reference sequence). The CDR3 totals 12 residues. V lost 4 bases to trimming and J lost 3 bases, with 6 bases between them. The CDR3 protein is CAWTEANEKLFF. The CDR3 nucleotides read TGTGCCTGGACAGAGGCTAATGAAAAACTGTTTTTT.

The chain joins TRBV6-8 to TRBJ1-5; D gene unclear. CDR1 MNHGY and CDR2 SAAAGT come from the germline V gene. V dropped 7 bases and J dropped 7 bases, with 14 bases sitting between them. The CDR3 spans 13 residues. The CDR3 protein is CASTQQRNQPQHF. The CDR3 coding sequence is TGTGCCAGCACCCAACAAAGAAACCAGCCCCAGCATTTT.

CDR3 sequence (DNA): TGTGCCAGCAGTCTCCAGGGGGGGTCCTACGAGCAGTACTTC. Translation gives CASSLQGGSYEQYF. The V gene is TRBV28, the J gene TRBJ2-7; D may be TRBD1 or TRBD2 (7 bases each). The CDR3 has 14 amino acids. CDR1 MDHEN and CDR2 SYDVKM come from the germline V gene. V was cut by 5 bases and J by 1 base, with 12 bases left in between.

DNA for the CDR3: TGTGCCAGCAGCTTCCCGACTAGCGGGGGGCCTAATGAGCAGTTCTTC. It yields the protein CASSFPTSGGPNEQFF. The J gene is TRBJ2-1, the V gene TRBV9; TRBD2 matches 13 bases. V shed 4 bases, J shed 7 bases, and the junction held 8 bases outside the gene matches. The germline CDR1 and CDR2 sequences are SGDLS and YYNGEE. This CDR3 comprises 16 residues.

The rearrangement joins TRBV30 to TRBJ2-2; D remains ambiguous. V was cut by 2 bases and J by 6 bases, with 7 bases left in between. Germline V CDR1 and CDR2: GTSNPN, SVGIG (reference sequence). This CDR3 comprises 12 residues. Written as DNA, the CDR3 is TGTGCCTGGAGTAAAGGGTCCGGGGAGCTGTTTTTT. Protein: CAWSKGSGELFF.

In this sample, this clone is medium-sized (0.01 to 0.1%). The DNA of the CDR3 is TGTGCCAGCACCCAGGGACTAGCGGGGATCACCGGGGAGCTGTTTTTT. It translates to CASTQGLAGITGELFF. The genes are TRBV11-3 and TRBJ2-2; 13 positions agree with TRBD2. Losses at the gene ends were 7 bases for V and 4 bases for J; bases not matched to a gene: 6. The germline V gene encodes CDR1 SGHNT and CDR2 YENEEA. The length of the CDR3 is 16 residues.

The chain joins TRBV15 to TRBJ1-2; D is perhaps TRBD1 (5 bases). Germline V gene lookup returns CDR1 LNHNV and CDR2 YYDKDF (reference sequence). The germline V and J ends were trimmed by 0 bases and 7 bases, with 12 bases remaining between them. The CDR3 is 14 amino acids. The CDR3 DNA follows: TGTGCCACCAGCAGAGATTCGGGAAGGGGTGGCTACACCTTC. Residues: CATSRDSGRGGYTF.

This clone occurred a few times. The V gene is TRBV6-8, the J gene TRBJ1-1; D call uncertain. The CDR3 loop spans 19 amino acids. CDR1 and CDR2 (germline): MNHGY, SAAAGT. The ends were cut back, 2 bases at V and 1 base at J, with 23 bases in the middle. The CDR3 DNA is TGTGCCAGCAGTTACCGCGATAGGCAGTCTGGCGTGAGGAACACTGAAGCTTTCTTT. Translated, it gives CASSYRDRQSGVRNTEAFF.

V usage is TRBV19 and J usage is TRBJ1-1; a weak D match, TRBD1 (5 bases). The CDR3 totals 13 residues. V lost 7 bases and J lost 7, with 16 bases in between. Germline values: CDR1 LNHDA, CDR2 SQIVND (reference sequence). Here the CDR3 reads CASNRDVPYEAFF. CDR3 bases: TGTGCCAGTAACCGGGACGTCCCCTATGAAGCTTTCTTT.

The chain combines TRBV12-5 with TRBJ2-7; D might be TRBD1 or TRBD2, each matching 5 bases. This CDR3 is built from 13 residues. V was shortened by 3 bases and J by 3 bases, with 9 bases between the two germline ends. Germline V gene lookup returns CDR1 LGHNT and CDR2 FRNRAP. The CDR3: CASGFGTGYEQYF. The CDR3 nucleotides are TGTGCTAGTGGTTTCGGGACGGGCTACGAGCAGTACTTC.

This clone was found a few times. The chain employs TRBV9 and TRBJ1-6; the match to TRBD1 covers 7 bases. From germline, CDR1 is SGDLS and CDR2 YYNGEE. The V gene end was trimmed by 9 bases and the J gene end by 6 bases; junction bases not matched to a gene: 6. This CDR3 has 13 residues. The CDR3 bases are TGTGCCACCTCCGGGACAGTTAATTCACCCCTCCACTTT. Encoded protein: CATSGTVNSPLHF.

The rearrangement joins TRBV19 to TRBJ1-1; TRBD1 aligns across 8 bases. The germline gives CDR1 LNHDA, CDR2 SQIVND (reference sequence). The CDR3 has 12 residues. The J segment lost 10 bases and the V segment lost 7 bases, leaving 8 bases of the junction unmatched. CDR3 protein: CASISPGGGAFF. CDR3 DNA: TGTGCCAGTATCTCCCCAGGGGGCGGAGCTTTCTTT.

In this sample, this clone is large (0.1 to 1%). The rearrangement links TRBV15 to TRBJ2-3; perhaps TRBD1 as D (5 bases). V was cut by 5 bases and J by 4 bases, with 16 bases left in between. Germline-derived CDR1 and CDR2 are LNHNV and YYDKDF (reference sequence). This CDR3 region has 15 residues. CDR3 nucleotide sequence: TGTGCCACCAGCGGTGACAGCGAACGGCCAGATACGCAGTATTTT. This sequence encodes CATSGDSERPDTQYF.

A few counts support this clone. The V and J genes are TRBV29-1 and TRBJ2-7; D perhaps matches TRBD1 (6 bases). The V and J ends lost 0 bases and 1 base respectively, with 7 bases between them. The V gene's germline CDR1 is SQVTM and CDR2 ANQGSEA. This CDR3 spans 13 amino acids. The CDR3 DNA is TGCAGCGTTGAAGACAGGGGTTCCTACGAGCAGTACTTC. Translation: CSVEDRGSYEQYF.

The chain carries TRBV28 and TRBJ1-1; 8 bases match TRBD1. The V and J ends lost 6 bases and 5 bases, in that order; junction bases with no gene match: 8. Germline V gene lookup returns CDR1 MDHEN and CDR2 SYDVKM. The CDR3 loop spans 14 amino acids. The CDR3 reads CASRMDRVRTEAFF. DNA of the CDR3: TGTGCCAGCAGGATGGACAGGGTGAGGACTGAAGCTTTCTTT.

This chain uses TRBV6-1 with TRBJ1-2; 7 bases map to TRBD1. Germline-derived CDR1 and CDR2 are MNHNS and SASEGT. J lost 6 bases, V lost 0 bases, and 10 bases had no gene match. The length of the CDR3 is 16 residues. The CDR3: CASSEASGTASDGYTF. Written as DNA, the CDR3 is TGTGCCAGCAGTGAAGCTTCCGGGACAGCCTCCGATGGCTACACCTTC.

This clone was detected only a few times. The V and J genes are TRBV6-8 and TRBJ1-6; D perhaps matches TRBD1 (5 bases). V was shortened by 7 bases and J by 3 bases, with 16 bases between the two germline ends. The CDR3 totals 16 residues. Germline CDR1 MNHGY, CDR2 SAAAGT. The CDR3 loop reads CASKLVGVIYNSPLHF. The DNA of the CDR3 is TGTGCCAGCAAATTAGTAGGGGTTATCTATAATTCACCCCTCCACTTT.

This clone was observed a few times. The V gene is TRBV30, the J gene TRBJ1-1; D perhaps matches TRBD1 (5 bases). V was clipped by 0 bases and J by 3 bases, with 11 bases between them. In germline, CDR1 is GTSNPN, CDR2 SVGIG (reference sequence). The CDR3 length is 14 residues. In DNA, the CDR3 is TGTGCCTGGAGTGTACTCGGGGGTGACACTGAAGCTTTCTTT. Its protein is CAWSVLGGDTEAFF. The full variable domain, in which reference TRBV30 and TRBJ1-1 provide the parts outside the CDR3, is SQTIHQWPATLVQPVGSPLSLECTVEGTSNPNLYWYRQAAGRGLQLLFYSVGIGQISSEVPQNLSASRPQDRQFILSSKKLLLSDSGFYLCAWSVLGGDTEAFFGQGTRLTVV.

The genes are TRBV6-8 and TRBJ1-3; weak D call: TRBD1 (5 bases). V was clipped by 10 bases and J by 4 bases, with 14 bases between them. This CDR3 region has 13 residues. Germline V lookup: CDR1 MNHGY, CDR2 SAAAGT. CDR3 sequence reads: CATNRQKGNTIYF. The CDR3 DNA reads as TGTGCCACTAACAGACAGAAAGGAAACACCATATATTTT.

Sample share makes this clone medium-sized. This chain uses TRBV6-8 with TRBJ2-7, with 11 nucleotides matching TRBD2. Germline trimming cut 4 bases from V and 2 bases from J; bases unmatched to any gene: 7. Germline V gene sequence: CDR1 MNHGY, CDR2 SAAAGT. The CDR3 length is 16 residues. CDR3: CASSWTLAGETYEQYF. For the CDR3, the DNA is TGTGCCAGCAGTTGGACACTAGCGGGAGAAACCTACGAGCAGTACTTC.

The chain is built from TRBV12-5 and TRBJ1-6; D remains ambiguous. Germline V gene sequence: CDR1 LGHNT, CDR2 FRNRAP. This CDR3 spans 14 amino acids. Trimming pared 2 bases from V and 9 bases from J, leaving 11 bases between. CDR3 in DNA: TGTGCTAGTGGTTTGCCTCTCGTGGGTTCACCCCTCCACTTT. Translating it yields CASGLPLVGSPLHF.

This clone has only a few counts. The chain links TRBV6-8 to TRBJ1-2; 7 nucleotides match TRBD1. V was pared by 7 bases and J by 3 bases, with 5 bases of the junction left unmatched. CDR1 and CDR2 from the germline V gene are MNHGY and SAAAGT. The CDR3 is 13 residues long. The CDR3 coding sequence is TGTGCCAGCACCCTTGACAGGGACTATGGCTACACCTTC. Translated, it gives CASTLDRDYGYTF.